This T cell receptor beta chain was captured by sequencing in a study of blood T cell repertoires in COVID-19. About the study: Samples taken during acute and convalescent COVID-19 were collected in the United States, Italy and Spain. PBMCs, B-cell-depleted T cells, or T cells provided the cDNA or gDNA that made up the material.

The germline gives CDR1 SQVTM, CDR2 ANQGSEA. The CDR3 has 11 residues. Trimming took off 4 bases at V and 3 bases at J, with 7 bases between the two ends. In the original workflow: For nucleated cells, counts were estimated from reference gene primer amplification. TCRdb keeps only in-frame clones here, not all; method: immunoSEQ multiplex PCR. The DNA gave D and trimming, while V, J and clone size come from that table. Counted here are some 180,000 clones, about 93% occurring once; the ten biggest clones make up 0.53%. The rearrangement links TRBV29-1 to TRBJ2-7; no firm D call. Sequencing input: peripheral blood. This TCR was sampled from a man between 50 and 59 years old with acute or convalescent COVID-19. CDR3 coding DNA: TGCAGCGTTGTACAGAACTACGAGCAGTACTTC. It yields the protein CSVVQNYEQYF.